Each of the 12 T cell receptor beta chains below was sequenced from the same sample in a study of blood T cells in healthy people across ages (dated by TCRdb to 2015 to 2017). The library was obtained by 5' RACE. For sequencing, an Illumina HiSeq 2500 was employed. A second PCR of roughly 6 to 11 cycles was performed with a sample-barcoded 5' primer and a J-beta primer mix. The raw public data were reprocessed by TCRdb itself: fastp quality trimming at Q25, MiXCR clonotype calling, in-frame beta chains only. When rows share a CDR3 protein, they turn into one entry using the most common DNA and genes. Here the sample has about 1.8 million distinct CDR3 sequences; 49% occur a single time. The top ten hold roughly 2% of the sample. The sequenced sample was blood. These receptors came from a woman in her thirties or forties in good health.

The CDR3 spells CAFTSGDSGAYEQYF. CDR3 DNA: TGTGCCTTCACCTCAGGTGATAGCGGGGCCTACGAGCAGTACTTC. The V and J genes are TRBV10-3 and TRBJ2-7; 8 bases line up with TRBD2. The CDR3 runs 15 residues. Germline CDR1 is ENHRY and CDR2 is SYGVKD. V shed 11 bases, J shed 2 bases, and the junction held 14 bases outside the gene matches.

The chain couples TRBV5-1 to TRBJ2-7; TRBD2 matches at 8 bases. The J call may be in error: the DNA end matches TRBJ2-5 better. The CDR3 has 15 amino acids. Per the germline V gene, CDR1 is SGHRS and CDR2 is YFSETQ. CDR3: CASSSGGGQRETQYF. CDR3 DNA: TGCGCCAGCAGCTCCGGGGGGGGGCAGCGCGAGACCCAGTACTTC.

Only a few counts were recorded for this clonotype. The V call is TRBV9, the J call TRBJ2-1; 10 positions agree with TRBD2. J gave up 0 bases and V 4 bases, and 4 bases lay outside the gene matches. Germline CDR1 is SGDLS and CDR2 is YYNGEE. The CDR3 runs 16 residues. CDR3 residues: CASSQLAGTSYNEQFF. The CDR3 nucleotides are TGTGCCAGCAGCCAACTAGCGGGGACCTCCTACAATGAGCAGTTCTTC.

The V call is TRBV10-3, the J call TRBJ1-2; D perhaps matches TRBD1 (6 bases). Germline V gene lookup returns CDR1 ENHRY and CDR2 SYGVKD. The germline V and J ends were trimmed by 10 bases and 4 bases, with 13 bases remaining between them. The CDR3 sequence is 12 residues long. CDR3 bases: TGTGCCACGCTACAGGGAGGCTATGGCTACACCTTC. Encoded protein: CATLQGGYGYTF.

This sequence joins TRBV28 and TRBJ1-2; TRBD1 is a possible D gene (6 bases). Germline loops: CDR1 MDHEN, CDR2 SYDVKM. The length of the CDR3 is 13 residues. Trimming shortened V by 1 base and J by 11 bases, and 14 bases separated the two germline ends. CDR3 DNA: TGTGCCAGCAGTTTATTCGGGACACGAGAGTACACCTTC. Its translation: CASSLFGTREYTF.

The chain links TRBV7-2 to TRBJ2-3; 10 bases align to TRBD1. CDR3 length: 15 amino acids. Germline values: CDR1 SGHTA, CDR2 FQGNSA. Trimming at V came to 7 bases and at J to 4 bases, leaving 8 bases not matched to a gene. DNA for the CDR3: TGTGCCAGCAACCTACGACAGGGGGCGGCAGATACGCAGTATTTT. Its protein product is CASNLRQGAADTQYF.

This clonotype has just a few counts. The chain carries TRBV7-9 and TRBJ2-1; 12 bases are a match to TRBD2. The V and J ends lost 4 bases and 4 bases, in that order; junction bases with no gene match: 5. Germline V gene sequence: CDR1 SEHNR, CDR2 FQNEAQ (reference sequence). The CDR3 totals 16 residues. CDR3: CASSSATSGGYNEQFF. CDR3 sequence (DNA): TGTGCCAGCAGCTCTGCGACTAGCGGGGGTTACAATGAGCAGTTCTTC. The full variable domain, completed using reference TRBV7-9 and TRBJ2-1, is DTGVSQNPRHKITKRGQNVTFRCDPISEHNRLYWYRQTLGQGPEFLTYFQNEAQLEKSRLLSDRFSAERPKGSFSTLEIQRTEQGDSAMYLCASSSATSGGYNEQFFGPGTRLTVL.

The table lists this clonotype with a count of one. At one end the junction does not follow the germline gene, possibly because of a read error. The V gene is TRBV6-1, the J gene TRBJ2-5; TRBD2 might be the D (5 bases). The J call is doubtful: the DNA matches TRBJ2-7 better. This CDR3 is 14 amino acids long. The germline V gene has CDR1 MNHNS and CDR2 SASEGT. The CDR3 is CASSGTGSSDEQYF. CDR3 nucleotide sequence: TGTGCCAGCAGTGGGACGGGGAGCTCCGACGAGCAGTACTTC.

Turning to this clonotype: At one end, the junction sequence differs from germline, possibly due to a read error. This chain joins TRBV6-5 and TRBJ1-1; D gene uncertain. The CDR3 covers 14 residues. Looked up from germline, CDR1 is MNHEY and CDR2 is SVGAGI. For the CDR3, the DNA is TGTGCCAGCATTTACGGAACCGGTACCACTGAAGCTTTCTTT. This sequence encodes CASIYGTGTTEAFF.

This sequence joins TRBV18 and TRBJ2-7, with no clear D. The V end was cut by 2 bases, the J end by 5 bases, with 10 bases between. Germline V gene lookup returns CDR1 KGHSH and CDR2 LQKENI. This CDR3 region has 13 residues. CDR3 protein: CASSPEPGHEQYF. The DNA of the CDR3 is TGTGCCAGCTCACCAGAGCCGGGCCACGAGCAGTACTTC.

This clonotype has just a few counts. The CDR3 is CASSQGGARSDTQYF. The CDR3 nucleotides are TGTGCCAGCAGCCAAGGAGGGGCACGATCAGATACGCAGTATTTT. The rearrangement uses TRBV14 and TRBJ2-3, with D possibly called TRBD1 or TRBD2 (5 bases each). The V gene's germline CDR1 is SGHDN and CDR2 FVKESK. The CDR3 runs to 15 residues. V was pared by 1 base and J by 4 bases, with 12 bases between.

V and J are TRBV5-1 and TRBJ2-7; 7 nucleotides align to TRBD1. The CDR3 sequence is 15 residues long. CDR1 and CDR2 from the germline V gene are SGHRS and YFSETQ. Germline trimming cut 0 bases from V and 5 bases from J; bases unmatched to any gene: 8. In DNA, the CDR3 is TGCGCCAGCAGCTTGGGGCCCCTGACAGGGAACGAGCAGTACTTC. It is translated as CASSLGPLTGNEQYF.